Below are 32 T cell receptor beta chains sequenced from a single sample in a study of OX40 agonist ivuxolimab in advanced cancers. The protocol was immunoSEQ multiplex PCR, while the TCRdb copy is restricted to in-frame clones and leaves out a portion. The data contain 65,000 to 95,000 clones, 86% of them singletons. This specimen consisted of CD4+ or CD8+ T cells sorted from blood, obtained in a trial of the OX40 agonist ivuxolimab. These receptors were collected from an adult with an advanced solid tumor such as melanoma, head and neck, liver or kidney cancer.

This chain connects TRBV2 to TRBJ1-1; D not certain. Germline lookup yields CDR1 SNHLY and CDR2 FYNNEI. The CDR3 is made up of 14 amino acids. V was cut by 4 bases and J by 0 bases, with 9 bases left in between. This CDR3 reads CASSVPVMNTEAFF. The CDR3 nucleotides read TGTGCCAGCAGTGTGCCCGTTATGAACACTGAAGCTTTCTTT.

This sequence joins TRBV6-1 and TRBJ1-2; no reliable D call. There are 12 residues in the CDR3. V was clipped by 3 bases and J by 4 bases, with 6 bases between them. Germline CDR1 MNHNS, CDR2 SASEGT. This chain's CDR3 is CASSEGSYGYTF. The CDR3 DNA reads TGTGCCAGCAGTGAGGGCAGCTATGGCTACACCTTC.

The CDR3 here is CASSFGGTSGVGETQYF. The CDR3 coding sequence is TGTGCCAGCAGCTTTGGAGGGACTAGCGGGGTGGGGGAGACCCAGTACTTC. The chain carries TRBV11-3 and TRBJ2-5, with 13 bases lining up with TRBD2. This CDR3 has 17 residues. Germline V CDR1 and CDR2: SGHNT, YENEEA. V was clipped by 3 bases and J by 5 bases; unmatched bases: 9.

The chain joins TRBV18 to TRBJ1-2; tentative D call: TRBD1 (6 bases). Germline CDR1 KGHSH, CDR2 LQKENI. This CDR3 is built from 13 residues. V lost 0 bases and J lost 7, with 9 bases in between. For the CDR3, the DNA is TGTGCCAGCTCACCACCGGGGGCAGGTGGCTACACCTTC. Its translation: CASSPPGAGGYTF.

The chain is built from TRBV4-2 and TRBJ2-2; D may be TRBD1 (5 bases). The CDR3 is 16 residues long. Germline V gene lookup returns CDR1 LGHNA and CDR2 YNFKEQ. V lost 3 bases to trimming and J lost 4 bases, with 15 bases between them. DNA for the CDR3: TGTGCCAGCAGCCATCTTAAAAGGGGCCCCACCGGGGAGCTGTTTTTT. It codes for CASSHLKRGPTGELFF.

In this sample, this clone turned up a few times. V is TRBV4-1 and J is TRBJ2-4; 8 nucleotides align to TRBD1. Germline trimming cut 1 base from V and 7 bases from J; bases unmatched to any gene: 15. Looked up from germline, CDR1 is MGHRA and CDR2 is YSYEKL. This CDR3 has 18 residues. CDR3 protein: CASSQVSRSQGAGNIQYF. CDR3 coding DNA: TGCGCCAGCAGCCAAGTTTCCCGGAGTCAGGGGGCAGGGAACATTCAGTACTTC.

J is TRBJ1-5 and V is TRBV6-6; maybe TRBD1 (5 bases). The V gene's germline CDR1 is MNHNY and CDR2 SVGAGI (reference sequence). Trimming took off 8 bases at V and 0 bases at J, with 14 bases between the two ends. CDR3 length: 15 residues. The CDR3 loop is CASLWGSSSNQPQHF. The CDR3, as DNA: TGTGCCAGCCTTTGGGGGTCGAGTAGCAATCAGCCCCAGCATTTT.

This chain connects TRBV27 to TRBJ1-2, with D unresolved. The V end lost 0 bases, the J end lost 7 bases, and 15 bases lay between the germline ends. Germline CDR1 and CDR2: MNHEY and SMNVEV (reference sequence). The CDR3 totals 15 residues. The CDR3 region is CASSLSSAGLAGYTF. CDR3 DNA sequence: TGTGCCAGCAGTTTATCCTCTGCGGGGTTAGCTGGCTACACCTTC.

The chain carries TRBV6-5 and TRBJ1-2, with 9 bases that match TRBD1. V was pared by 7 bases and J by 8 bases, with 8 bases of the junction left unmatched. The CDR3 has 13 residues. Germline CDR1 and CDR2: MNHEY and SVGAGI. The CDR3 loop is CASTIQGAAGYTF. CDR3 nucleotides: TGTGCCAGCACCATACAGGGGGCGGCGGGCTACACCTTC.

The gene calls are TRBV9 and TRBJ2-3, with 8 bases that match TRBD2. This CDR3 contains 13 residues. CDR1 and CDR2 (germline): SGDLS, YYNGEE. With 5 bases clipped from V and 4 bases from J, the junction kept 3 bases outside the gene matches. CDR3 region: CASRREEADTQYF. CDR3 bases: TGTGCCAGCAGGCGGGAGGAGGCAGATACGCAGTATTTT.

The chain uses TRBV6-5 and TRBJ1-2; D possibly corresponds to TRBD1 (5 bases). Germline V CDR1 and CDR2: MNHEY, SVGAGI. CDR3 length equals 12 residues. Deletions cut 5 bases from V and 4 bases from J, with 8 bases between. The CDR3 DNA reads TGTGCCAGCAGTCGGGACCTCTATGGCTACACCTTC. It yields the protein CASSRDLYGYTF.

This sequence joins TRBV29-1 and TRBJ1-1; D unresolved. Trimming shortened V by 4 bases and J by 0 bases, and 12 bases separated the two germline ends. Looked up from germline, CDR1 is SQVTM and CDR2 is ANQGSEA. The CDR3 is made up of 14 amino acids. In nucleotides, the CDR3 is TGCAGCGTTGGATATCGAGGAATGAACACTGAAGCTTTCTTT. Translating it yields CSVGYRGMNTEAFF.

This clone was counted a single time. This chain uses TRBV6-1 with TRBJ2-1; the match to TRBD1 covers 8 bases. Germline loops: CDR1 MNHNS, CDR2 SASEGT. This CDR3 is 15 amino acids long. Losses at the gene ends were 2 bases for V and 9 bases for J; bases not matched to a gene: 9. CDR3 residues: CASSEQGAVRVEQFF. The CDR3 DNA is TGTGCCAGCAGTGAACAGGGGGCGGTGAGGGTTGAGCAGTTCTTC.

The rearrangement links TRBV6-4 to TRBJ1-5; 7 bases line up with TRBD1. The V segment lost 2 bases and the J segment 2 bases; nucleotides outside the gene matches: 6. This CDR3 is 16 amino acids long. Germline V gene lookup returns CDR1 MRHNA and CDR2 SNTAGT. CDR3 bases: TGTGCCAGCAGTGACCCAGACAGGGCGGGCAATCAGCCCCAGCATTTT. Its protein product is CASSDPDRAGNQPQHF.

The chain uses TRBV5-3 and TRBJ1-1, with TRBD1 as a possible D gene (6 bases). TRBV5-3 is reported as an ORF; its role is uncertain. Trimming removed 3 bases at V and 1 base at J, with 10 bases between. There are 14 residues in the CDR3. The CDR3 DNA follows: TGTGCCAGAAGCTGGAGGACAGAGAACACTGAAGCTTTCTTT. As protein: CARSWRTENTEAFF.

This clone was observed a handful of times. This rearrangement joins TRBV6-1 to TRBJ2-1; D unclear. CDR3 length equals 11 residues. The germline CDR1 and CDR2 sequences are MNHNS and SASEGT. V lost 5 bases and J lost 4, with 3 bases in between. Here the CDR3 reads CASSRYNEQFF. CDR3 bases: TGTGCCAGCAGTCGTTACAATGAGCAGTTCTTC.

Written as DNA, the CDR3 is TGTGCCAGCAGCTCACAGGGTCTGTCCTACAATGAGCAGTTCTTC. Translating it yields CASSSQGLSYNEQFF. This sequence joins TRBV7-9 and TRBJ2-1; D might be TRBD1 (6 bases). Germline assignment: CDR1 SEHNR and CDR2 FQNEAQ (reference sequence). This CDR3 contains 15 residues. Trimming left V 4 bases short and J 1 base short, with 11 bases between.

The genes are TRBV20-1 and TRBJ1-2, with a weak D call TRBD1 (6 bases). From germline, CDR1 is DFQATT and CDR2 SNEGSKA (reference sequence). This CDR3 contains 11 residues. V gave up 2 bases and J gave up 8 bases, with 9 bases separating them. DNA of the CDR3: TGCAGTGCTAGACACAGGGAGGGCTACACCTTC. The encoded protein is CSARHREGYTF.

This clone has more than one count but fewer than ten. The CDR3 DNA reads as TGTGCCAGCAGCTTCTCCTACGAGCAGTACTTC. Translating it yields CASSFSYEQYF. The genes are TRBV5-8 and TRBJ2-7; D uncertain. V was shortened by 2 bases and J by 0 bases, with 0 bases between the two germline ends. The V gene's germline CDR1 is SGHTS and CDR2 YDEGEE. This CDR3 region has 11 residues. The variable domain in full, with the rest retrieved from reference TRBV5-8 and TRBJ2-7, is EAGVTQSPTHLIKTRGQQATLRCSPISGHTSVYWYQQALGLGLQFLLWYDEGEERNRGNFPPRFSGRQFPNYSSELNVNALELEDSALYLCASSFSYEQYFGPGTRLTVT.

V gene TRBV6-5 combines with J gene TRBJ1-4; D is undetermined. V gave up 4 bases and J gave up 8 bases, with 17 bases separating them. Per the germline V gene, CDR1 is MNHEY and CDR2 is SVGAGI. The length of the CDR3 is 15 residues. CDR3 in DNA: TGTGCCAGCAGTTTACGGGCCTCGAAATACGAAAAACTGTTTTTT. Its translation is CASSLRASKYEKLFF.

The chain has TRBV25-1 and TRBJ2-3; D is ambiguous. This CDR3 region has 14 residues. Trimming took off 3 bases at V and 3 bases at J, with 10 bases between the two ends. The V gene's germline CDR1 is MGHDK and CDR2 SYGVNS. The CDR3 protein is CASSDGRTTDTQYF. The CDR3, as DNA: TGTGCCAGCAGTGACGGCCGGACGACAGATACGCAGTATTTT. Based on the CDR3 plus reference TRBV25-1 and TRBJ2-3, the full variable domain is EADIYQTPRYLVIGTGKKITLECSQTMGHDKMYWYQQDPGMELHLIHYSYGVNSTEKGDLSSESTVSRIRTEHFPLTLESARPSHTSQYLCASSDGRTTDTQYFGPGTRLTVL.

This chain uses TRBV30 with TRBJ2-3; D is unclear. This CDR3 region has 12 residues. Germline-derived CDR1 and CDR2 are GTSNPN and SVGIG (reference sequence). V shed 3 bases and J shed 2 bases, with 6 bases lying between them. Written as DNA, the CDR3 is TGTGCCTGGAGCCCCTTCACAGATACGCAGTATTTT. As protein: CAWSPFTDTQYF.

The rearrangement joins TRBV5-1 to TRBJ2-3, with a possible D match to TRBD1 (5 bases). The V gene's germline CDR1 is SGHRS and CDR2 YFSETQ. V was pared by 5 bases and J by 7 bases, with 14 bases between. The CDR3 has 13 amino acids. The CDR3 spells CASRRQSGNTQYF. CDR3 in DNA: TGCGCCAGCAGGAGACAGAGTGGGAATACGCAGTATTTT.

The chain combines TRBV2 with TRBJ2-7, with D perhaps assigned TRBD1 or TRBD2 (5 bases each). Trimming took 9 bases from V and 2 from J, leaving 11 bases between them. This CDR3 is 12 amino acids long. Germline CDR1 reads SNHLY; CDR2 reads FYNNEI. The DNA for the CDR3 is TGTGCCAGTTGGGACGGAGCCTACGAGCAGTACTTC. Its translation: CASWDGAYEQYF.

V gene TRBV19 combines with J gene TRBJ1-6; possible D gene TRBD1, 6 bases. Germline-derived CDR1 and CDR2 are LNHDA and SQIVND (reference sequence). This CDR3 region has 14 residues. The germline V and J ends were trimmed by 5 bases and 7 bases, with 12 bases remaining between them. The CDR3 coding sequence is TGTGCCAGTAGTTGGGGGGCTGGAAATTCACCCCTCCACTTT. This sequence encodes CASSWGAGNSPLHF. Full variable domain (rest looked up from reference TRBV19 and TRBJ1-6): DGGITQSPKYLFRKEGQNVTLSCEQNLNHDAMYWYRQDPGQGLRLIYYSQIVNDFQKGDIAEGYSVSREKKESFPLTVTSAQKNPTAFYLCASSWGAGNSPLHFGNGTRLTVT.

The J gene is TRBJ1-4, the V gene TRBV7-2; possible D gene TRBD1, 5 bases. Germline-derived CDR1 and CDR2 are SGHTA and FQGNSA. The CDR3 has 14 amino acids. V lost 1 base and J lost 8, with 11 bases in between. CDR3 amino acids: CASSLVETAEKLFF. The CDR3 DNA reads TGTGCCAGCAGCTTAGTAGAGACAGCGGAAAAACTGTTTTTT.

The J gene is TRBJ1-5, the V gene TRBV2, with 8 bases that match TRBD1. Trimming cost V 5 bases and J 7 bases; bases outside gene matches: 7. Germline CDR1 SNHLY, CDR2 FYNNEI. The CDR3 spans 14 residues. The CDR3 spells CASSRTGKWQPQHF. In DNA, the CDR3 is TGTGCCAGCAGTAGGACAGGGAAATGGCAGCCCCAGCATTTT. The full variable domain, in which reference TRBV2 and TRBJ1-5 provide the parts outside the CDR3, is EPEVTQTPSHQVTQMGQEVILRCVPISNHLYFYWYRQILGQKVEFLVSFYNNEISEKSEIFDDQFSVERPDGSNFTLKIRSTKLEDSAMYFCASSRTGKWQPQHFGDGTRLSIL.

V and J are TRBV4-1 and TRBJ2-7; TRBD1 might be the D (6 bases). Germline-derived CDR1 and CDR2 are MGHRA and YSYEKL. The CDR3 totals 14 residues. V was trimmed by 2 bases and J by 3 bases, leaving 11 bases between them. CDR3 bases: TGCGCCAGCAGCCAATCCGACAGGAACTACGAGCAGTACTTC. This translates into CASSQSDRNYEQYF.

The CDR3 protein is CASSTGAFAYNEQFF. CDR3 DNA: TGCGCCAGCAGCACAGGGGCATTTGCATACAATGAGCAGTTCTTC. The chain uses TRBV5-1 and TRBJ2-1; 7 bases map to TRBD1. The length of the CDR3 is 15 residues. V lost 4 bases, J lost 4 bases, and 8 bases stayed unmatched. The germline V gene encodes CDR1 SGHRS and CDR2 YFSETQ.

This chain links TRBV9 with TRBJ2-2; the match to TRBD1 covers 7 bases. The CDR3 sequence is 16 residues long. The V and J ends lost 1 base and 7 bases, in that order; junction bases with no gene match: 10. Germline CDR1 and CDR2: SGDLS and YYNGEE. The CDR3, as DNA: TGTGCCAGCAGCGTAAGAACAGGGGAAGAGGACGGGGAGCTGTTTTTT. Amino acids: CASSVRTGEEDGELFF.

The CDR3 coding sequence is TGTGCCAGCAGCTTGCCAACAGGGTTGGCCTATGGCTACACCTTC. Protein sequence: CASSLPTGLAYGYTF. The chain joins TRBV7-9 to TRBJ1-2; possible D gene TRBD1, 6 bases. Germline assignment: CDR1 SEHNR and CDR2 FQNEAQ (reference sequence). This CDR3 is 15 amino acids long. V lost 3 bases, J lost 4 bases, and 15 bases lay in between.

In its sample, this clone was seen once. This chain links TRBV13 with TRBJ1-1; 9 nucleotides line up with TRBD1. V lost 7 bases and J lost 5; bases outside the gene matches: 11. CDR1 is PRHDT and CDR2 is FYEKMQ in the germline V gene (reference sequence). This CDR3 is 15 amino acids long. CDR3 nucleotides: TGTGCCAGCATCCAAACGGGGACAGGGTCAACTGAAGCTTTCTTT. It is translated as CASIQTGTGSTEAFF.